This TCR beta chain was captured in a study of vaccination and CD4 T cells after COVID-19. Study in general: Overlapping spike peptides served as the stimulus for the cells. These peptides came from SARS-CoV-2 and from the common cold coronaviruses HCoV-NL63, HCoV-OC43 and HCoV-229E.

Treatment: 10-day PBMC culture with coronavirus spike peptide pools or control peptides (ViraFEST assay). Positive PCR tests dated from March to December 2020, predating US Alpha, Beta and Delta variants. Days 3 and 7 were when half the medium was replaced with fresh IL-2 medium. A few counts support this clonotype. Its antigen is undetermined. Cultured CD4+ T cell DNA was sequenced using the Oncomine TCR Beta short-read assay. Cultured CD4+ T cells yielded the extracted genomic DNA. TCRdb redid the calling of the PCR reads with MiXCR, one entry per CDR3 protein. The sample has more than 7,500 distinct CDR3 sequences, 55% seen once. Looked up from germline, CDR1 is MNHNS and CDR2 is SASEGT. The CDR3 extends over 14 amino acids. Germline trimming cut 8 bases from V and 0 bases from J; bases unmatched to any gene: 4.

The rearrangement links TRBV6-1 to TRBJ1-5; TRBD1 agrees at 7 bases. The sequence was collected from a human donor who had recovered from COVID-19. Sequences were obtained from CD4+ T cells from blood, cultured in vitro. This CDR3 is CASRQGYSNQPQHF. CDR3 bases: TGTGCCAGCCGACAGGGCTATAGCAATCAGCCCCAGCATTTT.